The 21 T cell receptor beta chains below come from one sample, sequenced in a study of cytomegalovirus exposure and HLA in healthy donors. Vbeta (60) and Jbeta (13) primers were used in the PCR. TCRdb's table, derived via immunoSEQ multiplex PCR, lists solely in-frame clones and lacks some. The top ten clones hold about 1.5% of a sample with 100,000 to 150,000 clones, roughly 62% of them seen once. The sequenced sample was PBMCs. These receptors came from a man aged 25 to 40 in good health and CMV-seropositive.

This clone came up once. J is TRBJ2-1 and V is TRBV5-1; 9 nucleotides line up with TRBD1. V trimming: 4 bases; J trimming: 5 bases; junction bases outside the gene matches: 13. CDR1 and CDR2 (germline): SGHRS, YFSETQ. This CDR3 contains 17 residues. CDR3 sequence: CASSRRSWTGDNNEQFF. CDR3 coding DNA: TGCGCCAGCAGCCGTCGTTCGTGGACAGGGGATAACAATGAGCAGTTCTTC.

The chain carries TRBV10-3 and TRBJ2-7, with TRBD1 identical over 8 bases. Germline CDR1 and CDR2: ENHRY and SYGVKD. The V and J ends lost 10 bases and 4 bases, in that order; junction bases with no gene match: 9. The CDR3 contains 13 residues. The CDR3 bases are TGTGCCAGCACACAGGGGGAAGTGTACGAGCAGTACTTC. This sequence encodes CASTQGEVYEQYF.

This clone was picked up a small number of times. This sequence joins TRBV5-6 and TRBJ2-7, with 7 bases that match TRBD2. The CDR3 is 15 amino acids. Unmatched junction bases numbered 5, after V lost 1 base and J lost 1 base. CDR1 is SGHDT and CDR2 is YYEEEE in the germline V gene. Here the CDR3 DNA reads TGTGCCAGCAGCTTGTCGTGGGAGGGGTCCTACGAGCAGTACTTC. It codes for CASSLSWEGSYEQYF.

V usage is TRBV28 and J usage is TRBJ1-2; D might be TRBD1 (5 bases). Trimming removed 4 bases from V and 5 bases from J, with 11 bases in between. CDR3 size: 13 residues. Germline CDR1 is MDHEN and CDR2 is SYDVKM. The CDR3 nucleotides are TGTGCCAGCAGTTCTGGGCGGGGGTATGGCTACACCTTC. It encodes CASSSGRGYGYTF.

The chain links TRBV11-2 to TRBJ2-3; TRBD2 agrees at 7 bases. CDR1 and CDR2 (germline): SGHAT, FQNNGV. V lost 2 bases to trimming and J lost 4 bases; unmatched junction nucleotides: 12. The CDR3 sequence is 17 residues long. This CDR3 is CASSLWGSGRVSDTQYF. The CDR3 DNA follows: TGTGCCAGCAGCTTATGGGGTAGCGGGCGGGTATCAGATACGCAGTATTTT. Using reference TRBV11-2 and TRBJ2-3 for the parts outside the CDR3, the full variable domain is EAGVAQSPRYKIIEKRQSVAFWCNPISGHATLYWYQQILGQGPKLLIQFQNNGVVDDSQLPKDRFSAERLKGVDSTLKIQPAKLEDSAVYLCASSLWGSGRVSDTQYFGPGTRLTVL.

In this sample, this clone turned up a few times. This sequence joins TRBV29-1 and TRBJ2-1; no definite D call. Trimming cost V 6 bases and J 8 bases, with 11 bases left between them. This CDR3 is built from 11 residues. CDR1 SQVTM and CDR2 ANQGSEA come from the germline V gene. The CDR3 coding sequence is TGCAGCGTAATTCCCTTCCATGAGCAGTTCTTC. This sequence encodes CSVIPFHEQFF.

CDR3 sequence reads: CASSAGPGGWNEQFF. The CDR3 nucleotides are TGTGCCAGCAGCGCCGGACCCGGAGGTTGGAATGAGCAGTTCTTC. This chain links TRBV9 with TRBJ2-1, with D possibly being TRBD2 (5 bases). The CDR3 totals 15 residues. V shed 3 bases and J shed 7 bases, with 17 bases lying between them. Germline lookup yields CDR1 SGDLS and CDR2 YYNGEE.

The chain uses TRBV27 and TRBJ2-1, with 8 bases fitting TRBD2. The V and J ends lost 5 bases and 10 bases, in that order; junction bases with no gene match: 10. CDR3 length: 14 amino acids. Germline CDR1 MNHEY, CDR2 SMNVEV (reference sequence). This chain's CDR3 is CASSGRGRGGEQFF. Here the CDR3 DNA reads TGTGCCAGCAGTGGGCGCGGACGCGGGGGGGAGCAGTTCTTC.

In nucleotides, the CDR3 is TGTGCCAGCAGCTTACCCGTTAGACGACTAGCGGGAGGGAGTTATGAGCAGTTCTTC. Its protein is CASSLPVRRLAGGSYEQFF. This rearrangement joins TRBV7-8 to TRBJ2-1; 14 nucleotides line up with TRBD2. V dropped 2 bases and J dropped 8; count of bases not matched to a gene: 14. CDR1 and CDR2 from the germline V gene are SGHVS and FQNEAQ. This CDR3 spans 19 amino acids.

This clone was seen only a few times. The chain joins TRBV19 to TRBJ2-7, with TRBD2 matching over 10 bases. CDR1 is LNHDA and CDR2 is SQIVND in the germline V gene (reference sequence). V lost 1 base and J lost 3; bases outside the gene matches: 9. The CDR3 is 17 amino acids. The CDR3 region has the DNA TGTGCCAGTAGTATAGGAACTAGCGGGACGGTCCTCTACGAGCAGTACTTC. Translated, it gives CASSIGTSGTVLYEQYF. Full variable domain (missing parts from reference TRBV19 and TRBJ2-7): DGGITQSPKYLFRKEGQNVTLSCEQNLNHDAMYWYRQDPGQGLRLIYYSQIVNDFQKGDIAEGYSVSREKKESFPLTVTSAQKNPTAFYLCASSIGTSGTVLYEQYFGPGTRLTVT.

This clone was observed a few times. The gene calls are TRBV9 and TRBJ1-3; D may be TRBD1 (6 bases). Per germline, CDR1 SGDLS and CDR2 YYNGEE. This CDR3 contains 16 residues. V was cut by 2 bases and J by 0 bases, with 12 bases left in between. CDR3 nucleotide sequence: TGTGCCAGCAGCGTCAATCCAGGGGACTCTGGAAACACCATATATTTT. The encoded protein is CASSVNPGDSGNTIYF.

This chain uses TRBV7-2 with TRBJ2-3, with 12 nucleotides matching TRBD2. Trimming took 2 bases from V and 6 from J; bases not matched to a gene: 12. CDR1 is SGHTA and CDR2 is FQGNSA in the germline V gene. The CDR3 totals 18 residues. The CDR3 coding sequence is TGTGCCAGCAGCTTAAGGCCGTCCCTAGCGGGAGGGCACGATACGCAGTATTTT. Protein product: CASSLRPSLAGGHDTQYF.

With regard to this clone: Other DNA sequences in the same sample also yield this CDR3. The V call is TRBV6-5, the J call TRBJ2-1, with 7 nucleotides matching TRBD2. This CDR3 is 14 amino acids long. The V gene end was trimmed by 4 bases and the J gene end by 0 bases; junction bases not matched to a gene: 0. CDR1 is MNHEY and CDR2 is SVGAGI in the germline V gene. The CDR3 loop reads CASSSSGSYNEQFF. CDR3 nucleotides: TGTGCCAGCAGTTCTAGCGGCTCCTACAATGAGCAGTTCTTC.

J is TRBJ2-2 and V is TRBV6-1, with TRBD2 matching over 8 bases. The CDR3 sequence is 16 residues long. The germline V gene has CDR1 MNHNS and CDR2 SASEGT. V shed 4 bases, J shed 6 bases, and the junction held 10 bases outside the gene matches. CDR3 residues: CASSGGLVILAGELFF. CDR3 coding DNA: TGTGCCAGCAGTGGGGGACTAGTAATTCTGGCCGGGGAGCTGTTTTTT.

The chain recombines TRBV5-1 with TRBJ2-7; D perhaps matches TRBD2 (5 bases). The CDR3 consists of 15 residues. Germline V gives CDR1 SGHRS, CDR2 YFSETQ. V lost 1 base and J lost 2, with 13 bases in between. The CDR3: CASSLSGLRTYEQYF. In DNA, the CDR3 is TGCGCCAGCAGCTTGAGCGGCCTCCGGACCTACGAGCAGTACTTC.

V is TRBV5-6 and J is TRBJ2-3, with TRBD2 matching over 7 bases. With V trimmed by 0 bases and J by 1 base, 8 bases remained unmatched. Germline CDR1 reads SGHDT; CDR2 reads YYEEEE. This CDR3 region has 17 residues. CDR3 nucleotides: TGTGCCAGCAGCTTGGTGGTGGGGGGGGAGCGCACAGATACGCAGTATTTT. Translated, it gives CASSLVVGGERTDTQYF.

As concerns this clone: At one of its ends the junction is not consistent with the germline gene, which may arise from a read error. The chain links TRBV7-7 to TRBJ2-7; a possible D gene is TRBD2 (7 bases). The CDR3 totals 14 residues. Germline V gene sequence: CDR1 SSHAT, CDR2 FNYEAQ (reference sequence). The CDR3 coding sequence is TGTGCTAGCAGCTTAGAGGTAGGGGGGGGCGAGCAGTACTTC. It codes for CASSLEVGGGEQYF.

V usage is TRBV30 and J usage is TRBJ2-7, with a weak D call TRBD2 (6 bases). Germline lookup yields CDR1 GTSNPN and CDR2 SVGIG (reference sequence). V lost 0 bases, J lost 4 bases, and 10 bases lay in between. This CDR3 has 13 residues. Here the CDR3 DNA reads TGTGCCTGGAGTGTTTGGGGGGAATACGAGCAGTACTTC. It codes for CAWSVWGEYEQYF. The entire variable domain, with the rest obtained from reference TRBV30 and TRBJ2-7, is as follows: SQTIHQWPATLVQPVGSPLSLECTVEGTSNPNLYWYRQAAGRGLQLLFYSVGIGQISSEVPQNLSASRPQDRQFILSSKKLLLSDSGFYLCAWSVWGEYEQYFGPGTRLTVT.

The chain joins TRBV7-9 to TRBJ2-5; D is unclear. The CDR3 covers 15 residues. Germline CDR1 reads SEHNR; CDR2 reads FQNEAQ (reference sequence). V was trimmed by 2 bases and J by 0 bases, leaving 10 bases between them. The CDR3 spells CASSLLGQDQETQYF. The CDR3 coding sequence is TGTGCCAGCAGCTTATTGGGTCAGGACCAAGAGACCCAGTACTTC.

The J gene is TRBJ2-5, the V gene TRBV2; weak D call: TRBD2 (5 bases). The J call is doubtful: the DNA matches TRBJ2-7 better. Per the germline V gene, CDR1 is SNHLY and CDR2 is FYNNEI. This CDR3 comprises 12 residues. The DNA of the CDR3 is TGTGCCAGCAGTGAGAGGGTCCACGAGCAGTACTTC. Its protein product is CASSERVHEQYF.

This clone came up a few times. The rearrangement joins TRBV28 to TRBJ2-7; 10 bases map to TRBD1. Germline lookup yields CDR1 MDHEN and CDR2 SYDVKM. The length of the CDR3 is 17 residues. J gave up 4 bases and V 8 bases, and 17 bases lay outside the gene matches. The CDR3 nucleotides read TGTGCCAGCCAGGGACAGGGGTCAAGCGGGAGTATATACGAGCAGTACTTC. Translating gives CASQGQGSSGSIYEQYF.